This T cell receptor (beta chain) emerged from a study of cytomegalovirus exposure and HLA in healthy donors. As for the study in general: An analysis done earlier identified more than 90 million unique TCR beta sequences from around 180 million T cells.

J gave up 0 bases and V 4 bases, and 9 bases lay outside the gene matches. The CDR3 is 17 amino acids. Germline-derived CDR1 and CDR2 are SEHNR and FQNEAQ (reference sequence). It was with 60 Vbeta and 13 Jbeta primers that the PCR ran. The table came from immunoSEQ multiplex PCR; TCRdb's copy has only in-frame clones and leaves some out. The table records 95,000 to 130,000 clones, around a tenth of them present only once. Sequenced: PBMCs. The chain employs TRBV7-9 and TRBJ1-3; 7 bases match TRBD1. This TCR came from a man aged 25-45 years in good health and CMV-seronegative. The CDR3 nucleotides read TGTGCCAGCAGCTCGCCTGGGACAGACCTCTCTGGAAACACCATATATTTT. The encoded protein is CASSSPGTDLSGNTIYF.